This TCR beta chain was documented in a study of blood T cells in healthy people across ages. Whole-study findings and limits: Both higher diversity and more naive CD4+ cells marked long-lived donors when set against aged donors.

This clonotype was counted between two and nine times. The antigen is undetermined. A second PCR, run for roughly 7 to 11 cycles, used a sample-barcoded 5' primer plus a J-beta primer mix. From the 5' RACE reads, TCRdb called clonotypes with MiXCR, one entry per CDR3 protein. The profile shows 700,000 to 850,000 distinct CDR3 sequences, less than 70% of them singletons. This CDR3 is 14 amino acids long. Germline loops: CDR1 DFQATT, CDR2 SNEGSKA (reference sequence). V was cut by 5 bases and J by 2 bases, with 15 bases left in between. The sample was blood. This rearrangement joins TRBV20-1 to TRBJ1-2; TRBD1 might be the D (5 bases). The clonotype originates from a man older than 75 in good health. The CDR3 sequence is CSAALRWGNYGYTF. In nucleotides, the CDR3 is TGCAGTGCTGCCCTACGGTGGGGGAACTATGGCTACACCTTC.